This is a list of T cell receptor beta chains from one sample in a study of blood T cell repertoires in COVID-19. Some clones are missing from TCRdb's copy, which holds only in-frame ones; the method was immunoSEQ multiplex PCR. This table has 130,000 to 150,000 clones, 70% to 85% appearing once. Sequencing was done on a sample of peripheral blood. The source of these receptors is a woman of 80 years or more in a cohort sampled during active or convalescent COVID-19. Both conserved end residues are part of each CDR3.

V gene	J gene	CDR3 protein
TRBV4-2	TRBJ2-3	CASSPRGLAVGYDTQYF
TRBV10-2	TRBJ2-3	CASNNLHDGDTQYF
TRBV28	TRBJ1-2	CASSSILTGMGYTF
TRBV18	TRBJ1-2	CASSPRQGKVYGYTF
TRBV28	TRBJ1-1	CASSFSQREAFF
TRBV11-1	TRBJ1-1	CASSKQFRGEAFF
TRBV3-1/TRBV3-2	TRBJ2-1	CASSPNSRQYNEQFF
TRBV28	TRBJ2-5	CASSERGGPETQYF
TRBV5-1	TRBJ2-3	CASSLGLPSTDTQYF
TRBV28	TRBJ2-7	CASSRPGTGSYEQYF
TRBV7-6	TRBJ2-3	CASSLGGGLSTDTQYF
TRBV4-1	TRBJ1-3	CASSQENRAGNTIYF
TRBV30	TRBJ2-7	CAWSVGWGREQYF
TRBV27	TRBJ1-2	CASSRDRRNYGYTF
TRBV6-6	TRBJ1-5	CASSYGPGISNQPQHF
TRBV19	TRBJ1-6	CATRVTGTENSPLHF
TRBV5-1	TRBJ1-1	CASSLSGVMNTEAFF
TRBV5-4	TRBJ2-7	CASSEEGRGVEQYF
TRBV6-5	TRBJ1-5	CATDQGALSQPQHF
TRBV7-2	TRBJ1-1	CASSLVGGDEAFF
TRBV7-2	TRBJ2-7	CASSWTSVSYEQYF
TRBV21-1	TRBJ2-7	CASSNKTGTDYEQYF
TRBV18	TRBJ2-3	CASSFTDTQYF
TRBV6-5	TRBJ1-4	CASSVVRGAEKLFF
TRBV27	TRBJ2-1	CASSLGQGNRNEQFF
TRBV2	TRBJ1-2	CASSGDSAAGYTF
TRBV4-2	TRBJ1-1	CASSQDHTGEAFF
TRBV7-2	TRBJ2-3	CASSLGGGRAYTQYF
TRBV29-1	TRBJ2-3	CSVAQNTDTQYF
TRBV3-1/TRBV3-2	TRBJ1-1	CASSQGLNTEAFF
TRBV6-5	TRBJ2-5	CASRGLAGTETQYF